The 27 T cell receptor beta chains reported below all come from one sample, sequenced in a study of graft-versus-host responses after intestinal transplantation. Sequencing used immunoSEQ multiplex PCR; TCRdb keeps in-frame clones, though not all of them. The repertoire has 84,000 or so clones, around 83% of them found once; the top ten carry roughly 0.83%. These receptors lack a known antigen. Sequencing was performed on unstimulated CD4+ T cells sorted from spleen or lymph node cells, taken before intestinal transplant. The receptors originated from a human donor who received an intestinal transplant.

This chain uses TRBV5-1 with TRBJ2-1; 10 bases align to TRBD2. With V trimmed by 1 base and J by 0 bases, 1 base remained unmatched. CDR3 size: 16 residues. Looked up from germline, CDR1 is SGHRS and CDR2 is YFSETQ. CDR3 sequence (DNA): TGCGCCAGCAGCTTGCCTAGCGGGAGCTCCTACAATGAGCAGTTCTTC. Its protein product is CASSLPSGSSYNEQFF.

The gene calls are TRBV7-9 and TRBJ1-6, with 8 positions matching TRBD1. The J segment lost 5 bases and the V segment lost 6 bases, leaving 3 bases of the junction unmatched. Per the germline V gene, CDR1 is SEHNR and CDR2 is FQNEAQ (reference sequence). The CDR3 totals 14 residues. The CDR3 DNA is TGTGCCAGCAGATGGACAGGGAATAATTCACCCCTCCACTTT. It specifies CASRWTGNNSPLHF.

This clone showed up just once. As DNA, the CDR3 is TGTGCCAGCAGTTTAGGAGCAGGGGACTATGGCTACACCTTC. Translation gives CASSLGAGDYGYTF. V is TRBV27 and J is TRBJ1-2; possibly TRBD1 for D (6 bases). The CDR3 sequence is 14 residues long. Germline V gene sequence: CDR1 MNHEY, CDR2 SMNVEV (reference sequence). Deletions cut 2 bases from V and 3 bases from J, with 10 bases between.

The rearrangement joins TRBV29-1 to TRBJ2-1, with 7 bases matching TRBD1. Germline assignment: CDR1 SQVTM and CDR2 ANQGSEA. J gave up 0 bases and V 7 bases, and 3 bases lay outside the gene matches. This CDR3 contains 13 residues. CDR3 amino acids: CSARTGSYNEQFF. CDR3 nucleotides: TGCAGCGCACGGACAGGCTCCTACAATGAGCAGTTCTTC.

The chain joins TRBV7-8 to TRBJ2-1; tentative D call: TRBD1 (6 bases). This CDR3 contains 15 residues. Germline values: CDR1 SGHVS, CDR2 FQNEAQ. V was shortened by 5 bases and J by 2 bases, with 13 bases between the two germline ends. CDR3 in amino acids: CASSPRGIAYNEQFF. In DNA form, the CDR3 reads TGTGCCAGCAGCCCCAGGGGTATCGCCTACAATGAGCAGTTCTTC.

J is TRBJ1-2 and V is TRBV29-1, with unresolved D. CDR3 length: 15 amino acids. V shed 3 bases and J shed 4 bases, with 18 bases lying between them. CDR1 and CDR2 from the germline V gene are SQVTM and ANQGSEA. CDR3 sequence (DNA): TGCAGCGTTGATCGAGGTCTCTTCACGGGCTATGGCTACACCTTC. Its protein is CSVDRGLFTGYGYTF.

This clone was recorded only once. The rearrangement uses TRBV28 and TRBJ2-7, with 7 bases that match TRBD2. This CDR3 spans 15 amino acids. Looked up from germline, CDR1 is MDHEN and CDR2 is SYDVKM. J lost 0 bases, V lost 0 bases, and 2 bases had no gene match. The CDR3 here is CASSLWGGSSYEQYF. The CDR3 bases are TGTGCCAGCAGTTTATGGGGGGGGAGCTCCTACGAGCAGTACTTC.

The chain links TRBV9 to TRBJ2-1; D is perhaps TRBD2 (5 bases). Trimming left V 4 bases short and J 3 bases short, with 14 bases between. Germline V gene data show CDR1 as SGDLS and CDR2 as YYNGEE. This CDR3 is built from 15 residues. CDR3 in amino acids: CASSFSPRGYNEQFF. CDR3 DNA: TGTGCCAGCAGCTTCTCCCCCCGGGGCTACAATGAGCAGTTCTTC. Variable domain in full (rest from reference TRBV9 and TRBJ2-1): DSGVTQTPKHLITATGQRVTLRCSPRSGDLSVYWYQQSLDQGLQFLIQYYNGEERAKGNILERFSAQQFPDLHSELNLSSLELGDSALYFCASSFSPRGYNEQFFGPGTRLTVL.

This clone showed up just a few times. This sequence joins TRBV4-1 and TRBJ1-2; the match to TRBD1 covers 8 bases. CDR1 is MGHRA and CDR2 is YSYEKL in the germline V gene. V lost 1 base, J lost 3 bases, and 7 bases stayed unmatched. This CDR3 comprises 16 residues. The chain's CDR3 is CASSQAYRGWDYGYTF. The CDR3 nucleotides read TGCGCCAGCAGCCAAGCGTACAGGGGGTGGGACTATGGCTACACCTTC.

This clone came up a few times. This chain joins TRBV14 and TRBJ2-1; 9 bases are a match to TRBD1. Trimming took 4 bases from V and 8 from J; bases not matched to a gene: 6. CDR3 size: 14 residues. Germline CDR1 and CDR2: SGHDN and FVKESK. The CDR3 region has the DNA TGTGCCAGCAGCCTCGGACAGGGGTTCGATGAGCAGTTCTTC. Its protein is CASSLGQGFDEQFF.

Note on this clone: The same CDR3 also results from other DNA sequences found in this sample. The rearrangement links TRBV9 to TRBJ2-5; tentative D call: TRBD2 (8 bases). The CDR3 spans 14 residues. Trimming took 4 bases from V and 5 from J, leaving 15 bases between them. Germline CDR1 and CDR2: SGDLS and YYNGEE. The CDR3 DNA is TGTGCCAGCAGCCGAAGCGGGGGACAGGAGACCCAGTACTTC. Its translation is CASSRSGGQETQYF. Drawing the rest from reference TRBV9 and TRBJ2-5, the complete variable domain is DSGVTQTPKHLITATGQRVTLRCSPRSGDLSVYWYQQSLDQGLQFLIQYYNGEERAKGNILERFSAQQFPDLHSELNLSSLELGDSALYFCASSRSGGQETQYFGPGTRLLVL.

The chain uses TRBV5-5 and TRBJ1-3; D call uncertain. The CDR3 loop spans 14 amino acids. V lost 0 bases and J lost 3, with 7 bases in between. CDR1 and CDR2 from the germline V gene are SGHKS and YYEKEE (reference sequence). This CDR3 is CASSLESSGNTIYF. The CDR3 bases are TGTGCCAGCAGCTTGGAAAGTAGTGGAAACACCATATATTTT.

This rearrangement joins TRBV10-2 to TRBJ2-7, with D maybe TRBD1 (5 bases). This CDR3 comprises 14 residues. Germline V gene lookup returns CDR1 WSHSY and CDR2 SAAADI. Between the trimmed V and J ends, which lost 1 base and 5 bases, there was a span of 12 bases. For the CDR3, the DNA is TGCGCCAGCAGTGAGTGGCAGGGAATCAACGAGCAGTACTTC. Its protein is CASSEWQGINEQYF.

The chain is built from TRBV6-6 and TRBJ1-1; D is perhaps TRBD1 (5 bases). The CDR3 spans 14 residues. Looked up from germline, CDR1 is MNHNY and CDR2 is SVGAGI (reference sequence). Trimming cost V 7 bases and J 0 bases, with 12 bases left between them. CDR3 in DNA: TGTGCCAGCATCTACGGGGGACTGAACACTGAAGCTTTCTTT. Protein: CASIYGGLNTEAFF.

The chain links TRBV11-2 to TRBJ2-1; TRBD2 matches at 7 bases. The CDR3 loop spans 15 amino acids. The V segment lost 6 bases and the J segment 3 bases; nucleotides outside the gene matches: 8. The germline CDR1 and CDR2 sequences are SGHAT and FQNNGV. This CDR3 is CASRPPGGGYNEQFF. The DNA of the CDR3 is TGTGCCAGCAGACCGCCTGGGGGGGGCTACAATGAGCAGTTCTTC.

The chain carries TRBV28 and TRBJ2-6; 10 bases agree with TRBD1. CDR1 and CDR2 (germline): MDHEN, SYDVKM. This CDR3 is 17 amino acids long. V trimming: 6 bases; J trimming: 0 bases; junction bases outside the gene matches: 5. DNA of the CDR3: TGTGCCAGCAGCCCGGGACAGGGGCGCTCTGGGGCCAACGTCCTGACTTTC. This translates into CASSPGQGRSGANVLTF.

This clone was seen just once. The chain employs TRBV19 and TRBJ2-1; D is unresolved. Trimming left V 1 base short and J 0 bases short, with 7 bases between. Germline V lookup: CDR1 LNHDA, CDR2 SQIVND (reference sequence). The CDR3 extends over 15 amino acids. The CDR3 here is CASSIVPGSYNEQFF. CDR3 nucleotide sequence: TGTGCCAGTAGTATAGTCCCGGGCTCCTACAATGAGCAGTTCTTC.

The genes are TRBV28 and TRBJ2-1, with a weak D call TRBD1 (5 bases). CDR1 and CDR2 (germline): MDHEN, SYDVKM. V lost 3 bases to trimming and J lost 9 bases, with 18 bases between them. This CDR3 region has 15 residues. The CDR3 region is CASSFGGAFVGEQFF. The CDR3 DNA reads TGTGCCAGCAGTTTCGGTGGGGCCTTCGTCGGTGAGCAGTTCTTC.

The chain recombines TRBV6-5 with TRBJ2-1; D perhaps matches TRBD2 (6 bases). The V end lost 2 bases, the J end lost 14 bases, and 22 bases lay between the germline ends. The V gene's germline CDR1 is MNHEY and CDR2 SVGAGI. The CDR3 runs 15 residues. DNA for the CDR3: TGTGCCAGCAGTTACAAGGGACTCACAGTGTCTAAGGAGTTCTTC. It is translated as CASSYKGLTVSKEFF.

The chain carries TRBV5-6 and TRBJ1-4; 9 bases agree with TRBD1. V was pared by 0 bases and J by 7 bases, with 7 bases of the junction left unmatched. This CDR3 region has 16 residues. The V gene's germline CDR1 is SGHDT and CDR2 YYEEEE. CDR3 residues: CASSLEFGTGLEKLFF. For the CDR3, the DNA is TGTGCCAGCAGCTTGGAGTTCGGGACAGGGCTTGAAAAACTGTTTTTT.

CDR3 protein: CASSAGAHSTDTQYF. CDR3 DNA sequence: TGTGCCAGCAGTGCTGGGGCCCACAGCACAGATACGCAGTATTTT. The rearrangement uses TRBV2 and TRBJ2-3; maybe TRBD1 (5 bases). The V gene lost 4 bases and the J gene lost 0 bases, with 11 bases spanning the gap. This CDR3 contains 15 residues. The V gene's germline CDR1 is SNHLY and CDR2 FYNNEI.

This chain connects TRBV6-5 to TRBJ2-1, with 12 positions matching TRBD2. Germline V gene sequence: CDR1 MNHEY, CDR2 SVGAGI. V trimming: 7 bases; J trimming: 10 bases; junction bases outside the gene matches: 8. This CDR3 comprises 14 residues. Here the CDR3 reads CASTWTSGVREQFF. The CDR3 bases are TGTGCCAGCACCTGGACTAGCGGGGTAAGAGAGCAGTTCTTC.

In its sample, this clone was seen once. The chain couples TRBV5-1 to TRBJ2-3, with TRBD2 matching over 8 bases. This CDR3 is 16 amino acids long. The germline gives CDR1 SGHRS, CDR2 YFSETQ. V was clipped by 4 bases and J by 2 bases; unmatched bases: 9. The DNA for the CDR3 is TGCGCCAGCAGCCCACTGACTAGCGCCTCCACAGATACGCAGTATTTT. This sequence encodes CASSPLTSASTDTQYF.

CDR3 bases: TGTGCCAGCAGTGGACAATCAGGGGGCTACGAGCAGTACTTC. This gives the protein CASSGQSGGYEQYF. V gene TRBV25-1 combines with J gene TRBJ2-7, with 7 bases aligning to TRBD1. Germline lookup yields CDR1 MGHDK and CDR2 SYGVNS. The CDR3 covers 14 residues. The ends lost 4 bases at V and 3 bases at J; junction bases unmatched: 6.

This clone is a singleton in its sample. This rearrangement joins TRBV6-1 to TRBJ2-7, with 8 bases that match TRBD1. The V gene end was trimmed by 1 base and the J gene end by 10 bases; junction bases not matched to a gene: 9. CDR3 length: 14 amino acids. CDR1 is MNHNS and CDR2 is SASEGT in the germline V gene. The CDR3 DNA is TGTGCCAGCAGTGAAGTCCAGGGGGCCTTCTCCCAGTACTTC. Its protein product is CASSEVQGAFSQYF.

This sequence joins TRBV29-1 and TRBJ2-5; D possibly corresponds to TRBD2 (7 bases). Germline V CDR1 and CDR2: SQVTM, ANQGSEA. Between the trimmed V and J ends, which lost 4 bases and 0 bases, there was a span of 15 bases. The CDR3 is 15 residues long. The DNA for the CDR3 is TGCAGCGTTGGGGGGGGGCAGGGGTACCAAGAGACCCAGTACTTC. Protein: CSVGGGQGYQETQYF.

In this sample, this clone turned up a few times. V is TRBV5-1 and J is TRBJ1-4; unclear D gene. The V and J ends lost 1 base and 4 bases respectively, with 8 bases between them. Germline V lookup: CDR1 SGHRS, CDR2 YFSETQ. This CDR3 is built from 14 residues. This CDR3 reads CASSLRSGNEKLFF. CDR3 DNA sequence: TGCGCCAGCAGCTTGCGATCGGGTAATGAAAAACTGTTTTTT.